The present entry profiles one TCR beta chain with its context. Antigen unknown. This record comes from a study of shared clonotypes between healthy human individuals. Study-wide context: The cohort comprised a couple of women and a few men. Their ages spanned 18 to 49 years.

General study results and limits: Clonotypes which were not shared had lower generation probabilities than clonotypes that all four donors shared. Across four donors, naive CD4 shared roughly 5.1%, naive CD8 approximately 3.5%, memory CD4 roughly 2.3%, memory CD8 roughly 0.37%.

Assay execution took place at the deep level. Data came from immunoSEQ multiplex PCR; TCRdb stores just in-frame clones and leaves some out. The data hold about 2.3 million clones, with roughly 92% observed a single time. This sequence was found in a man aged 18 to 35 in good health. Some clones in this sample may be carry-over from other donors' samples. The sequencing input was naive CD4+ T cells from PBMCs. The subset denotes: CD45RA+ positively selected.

CDR3 sequence (DNA): TGTGCCAGCAGGGAAGCGACAGGGATTGGCTACGAGCAGTACTTC. Its translation is CASREATGIGYEQYF. This rearrangement joins TRBV28 to TRBJ2-7, with 7 bases fitting TRBD1. CDR1 is MDHEN and CDR2 is SYDVKM in the germline V gene. J was trimmed by 3 bases and V by 6 bases; bases with no gene match: 11. CDR3 size: 15 residues.